Presented here are 19 T cell receptor beta chains from one specimen sequenced in a study of OX40 agonist ivuxolimab in advanced cancers. Libraries were built with the immunoSEQ multiplex PCR assay. TCRdb retrieved this table from immuneACCESS and kept in-frame rearrangements only. Not all clones are present; in checked studies, unresolved V genes account for under half, and no reason is known for the remainder. Here the sample has fewer than 90,000 clones; 85% to 90% occur a single time. 0.15% to 0.2% of the sample comes from the top ten. The sequenced sample was CD4+ or CD8+ T cells sorted from blood, obtained in a trial of the OX40 agonist ivuxolimab. The source is an adult with an advanced solid tumor such as melanoma, head and neck, liver or kidney cancer.

V usage is TRBV28 and J usage is TRBJ2-3, with D perhaps matching TRBD2 (6 bases). CDR3 size: 14 residues. V lost 8 bases to trimming and J lost 2 bases, with 14 bases between them. Germline CDR1 is MDHEN and CDR2 is SYDVKM. The chain's CDR3 is CASAVVADTDTQYF. CDR3 in DNA: TGTGCCAGCGCGGTGGTAGCGGACACAGATACGCAGTATTTT.

This chain joins TRBV27 and TRBJ2-1, with TRBD2 matching over 8 bases. The trim removed 6 bases at V and 12 bases at J, leaving 7 bases unmatched. The V gene's germline CDR1 is MNHEY and CDR2 SMNVEV (reference sequence). The CDR3 covers 12 residues. CDR3 coding DNA: TGTGCCAGCAGCCTAGGGCTAGCGGGGCAGTTCTTC. It translates to CASSLGLAGQFF.

V and J are TRBV9 and TRBJ1-1; possibly TRBD1 for D (5 bases). The germline V gene encodes CDR1 SGDLS and CDR2 YYNGEE. Trimming removed 0 bases from V and 11 bases from J, with 20 bases in between. The CDR3 has 15 amino acids. The CDR3 reads CASSVGERRGGRAFF. The CDR3 nucleotides read TGTGCCAGCAGCGTAGGGGAGCGGAGGGGCGGTCGGGCTTTCTTT.

The CDR3 region is CASSFSGSSDYGYTF. CDR3 nucleotides: TGCGCCAGCAGCTTCAGCGGTAGCAGCGACTATGGCTACACCTTC. The chain recombines TRBV5-1 with TRBJ1-2, with D unresolved. The germline gives CDR1 SGHRS, CDR2 YFSETQ. This CDR3 spans 15 amino acids. V shed 2 bases and J shed 3 bases, with 14 bases lying between them.

This clone was counted a few times. The rearrangement joins TRBV6-1 to TRBJ2-7; possible D gene TRBD1, 6 bases. The CDR3 has 13 amino acids. Germline assignment: CDR1 MNHNS and CDR2 SASEGT. Trimming shortened V by 6 bases and J by 0 bases, and 9 bases separated the two germline ends. DNA for the CDR3: TGTGCCAGCAGGAGACAGGACTCCTACGAGCAGTACGTC. Its translation: CASRRQDSYEQYV.

The chain carries TRBV2 and TRBJ2-7; 8 positions agree with TRBD1. Per the germline V gene, CDR1 is SNHLY and CDR2 is FYNNEI. This CDR3 is built from 13 residues. The junction had 7 bases not matched to a gene; V was cut back by 5 bases and J by 7 bases. As DNA, the CDR3 is TGTGCCAGCAGTCCCCAGGGGGCATTAGAGCAGTACGTC. This gives the protein CASSPQGALEQYV.

The J gene is TRBJ2-3, the V gene TRBV18, with 7 bases that match TRBD2. CDR1 and CDR2 from the germline V gene are KGHSH and LQKENI. V lost 6 bases, J lost 4 bases, and 7 bases stayed unmatched. The CDR3 consists of 14 residues. The CDR3 DNA sequence: TGTGCCAGCTCCGATGGGAGGGCCGCAGATACGCAGTATTTT. Translated, it gives CASSDGRAADTQYF.

The V gene is TRBV7-9, the J gene TRBJ1-2, with D possibly TRBD1 on 6 matching bases. From germline, CDR1 is SEHNR and CDR2 FQNEAQ (reference sequence). Trimming cost V 5 bases and J 5 bases, with 15 bases left between them. The length of the CDR3 is 14 residues. CDR3 nucleotide sequence: TGTGCCAGCAGCCCCACAGGGACGGGGTATGGCTACACCTTC. Translation gives CASSPTGTGYGYTF.

The chain links TRBV5-1 to TRBJ2-7; 16 nucleotides match TRBD2. CDR1 is SGHRS, CDR2 YFSETQ, per germline. The CDR3 contains 18 residues. The V gene end was trimmed by 4 bases and the J gene end by 5 bases; junction bases not matched to a gene: 12. The CDR3 DNA reads as TGCGCCAGCAGCATCGGGACTAGCGGGAGGGCCCTCAGGAACGAGCAGTACTTC. Encoded protein: CASSIGTSGRALRNEQYF.

The DNA for the CDR3 is TGCGCCAGCAGCTTAGGGCGGGGGGAGACCCAGTACTTC. Translation: CASSLGRGETQYF. The J gene is TRBJ2-5, the V gene TRBV5-1; 7 positions match TRBD2. Looked up from germline, CDR1 is SGHRS and CDR2 is YFSETQ. Losses at the gene ends were 2 bases for V and 5 bases for J; bases not matched to a gene: 3. CDR3 size: 13 residues.

V gene TRBV21-1 combines with J gene TRBJ2-2; the D call in the table, TRBD1, was not verified against the DNA. TRBV21-1 is a known pseudogene. The CDR3 length is 17 residues. In DNA, the CDR3 is TGTGCCAGCAGCAAAATGGGCCGGGACAGGAACACCGGGGAGCTGTTTTTT. Protein product: CASSKMGRDRNTGELFF.

This clone was seen a single time. The chain joins TRBV11-2 to TRBJ2-7; a weak D match, TRBD2 (6 bases). The CDR3 covers 16 residues. Germline V gives CDR1 SGHAT, CDR2 FQNNGV. V lost 1 base to trimming and J lost 0 bases, with 13 bases between them. CDR3 sequence: CASSLGLGGNSYEQYV. DNA of the CDR3: TGTGCCAGCAGCTTAGGCCTCGGGGGTAACTCCTACGAGCAGTACGTC.

The V and J genes are TRBV6-5 and TRBJ1-5; no clear D gene. CDR3 length equals 14 residues. Germline values: CDR1 MNHEY, CDR2 SVGAGI. V lost 4 bases, J lost 1 base, and 8 bases lay in between. The CDR3 nucleotides read TGTGCCAGCAGTTTAGGGCTCAGCAATCAGCCCCAGCATTTT. This codes for CASSLGLSNQPQHF.

The chain couples TRBV11-2 to TRBJ2-5, with no clear D. The CDR3 contains 12 residues. Germline loops: CDR1 SGHAT, CDR2 FQNNGV. The V and J ends lost 5 bases and 5 bases respectively, with 9 bases between them. The CDR3 here is CASSRTDETQYF. The CDR3 DNA is TGTGCCAGCAGCCGTACGGATGAGACCCAGTACTTC.

The rearrangement uses TRBV30 and TRBJ1-5, with D uncertain. CDR1 and CDR2 from the germline V gene are GTSNPN and SVGIG (reference sequence). Between the trimmed V and J ends, which lost 5 bases and 1 base, there was a span of 9 bases. The CDR3 is 13 residues long. The CDR3 here is CAWAQDSNQPQHF. The CDR3 DNA reads as TGTGCCTGGGCTCAGGACAGCAATCAGCCCCAGCATTTT.

The gene calls are TRBV9 and TRBJ2-1; 7 bases line up with TRBD1. CDR1 and CDR2 from the germline V gene are SGDLS and YYNGEE. The CDR3 contains 13 residues. V was pared by 3 bases and J by 6 bases, with 3 bases of the junction left unmatched. CDR3 in DNA: TGTGCCAGCAGCGCCCGACAGGGCAATGAGCAGTTCTTC. It encodes CASSARQGNEQFF.

The chain is built from TRBV27 and TRBJ1-1; D is ambiguous. This CDR3 contains 15 residues. Trimming removed 0 bases from V and 4 bases from J, with 12 bases in between. Germline CDR1 is MNHEY and CDR2 is SMNVEV (reference sequence). For the CDR3, the DNA is TGTGCCAGCAGTTTATCGCCCGGGAGGGCCACTGAAGCTTTCTTT. Its translation is CASSLSPGRATEAFF.

The CDR3 spells CASSPVGSRATDTQYF. The CDR3 nucleotides read TGTGCCAGCAGCCCCGTTGGTAGCAGAGCCACAGATACGCAGTATTTT. The chain recombines TRBV7-3 with TRBJ2-3, with D unresolved. The ends were cut back, 5 bases at V and 2 bases at J, with 17 bases in the middle. This CDR3 is built from 16 residues. Germline-derived CDR1 and CDR2 are SGHTA and FQGTGA.

The V and J genes are TRBV4-3 and TRBJ2-2; no clear D gene. Germline V lookup: CDR1 LGHNA, CDR2 YSLEER. The CDR3 length is 14 residues. The germline V and J ends were trimmed by 2 bases and 5 bases, with 9 bases remaining between them. The CDR3 protein is CASSQPVETGELFF. The CDR3 bases are TGCGCCAGCAGCCAACCTGTGGAGACCGGGGAGCTGTTTTTT.